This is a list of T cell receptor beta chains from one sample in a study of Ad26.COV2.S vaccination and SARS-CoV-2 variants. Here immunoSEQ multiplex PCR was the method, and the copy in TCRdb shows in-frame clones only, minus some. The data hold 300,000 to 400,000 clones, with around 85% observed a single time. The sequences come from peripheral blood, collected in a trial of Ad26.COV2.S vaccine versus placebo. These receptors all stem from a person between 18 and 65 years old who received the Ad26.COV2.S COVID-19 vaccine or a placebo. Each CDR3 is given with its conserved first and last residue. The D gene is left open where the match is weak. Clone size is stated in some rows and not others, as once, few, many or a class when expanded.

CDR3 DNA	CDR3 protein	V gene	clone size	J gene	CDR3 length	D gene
TGTGCCAGTAGTGTGCAGGGGGCGGACGGGGAGCTGTTTTTT	CASSVQGADGELFF	TRBV19	-	TRBJ2-2	14	TRBD1
TGTGCCAGTAGTATAGCGATAGGGGAAAACTATGGCTACACCTTC	CASSIAIGENYGYTF	TRBV19	-	TRBJ1-2	15	-
TGCGCCAGCAGCTCGGGACTAGCGGGGGGGCGGAAGAGCACAGATACGCAGTATTTT	CASSSGLAGGRKSTDTQYF	TRBV5-1	-	TRBJ2-3	19	TRBD2
TGTGCCAGCAGTGAAGCCAGATGGACAGGGAATTACGAGCAGTACTTC	CASSEARWTGNYEQYF	TRBV2	-	TRBJ2-7	16	TRBD1
TGTGCCAGCAGCTTAGGGGGGGCGCAGAACACTGAAGCTTTCTTT	CASSLGGAQNTEAFF	TRBV7-2	-	TRBJ1-1	15	-
TGTGCCAGCAGTGTAGGCAGCAACACTGAAGCTTTCTTT	CASSVGSNTEAFF	TRBV2	-	TRBJ1-1	13	-
TGTGCCAGCAGCCAACAGGGGAACACTGAAGCTTTCTTT	CASSQQGNTEAFF	TRBV2	-	TRBJ1-1	13	-
TGCGCCAGCAGCCGGGACAGGGAAAATTCACCCCTCCACTTT	CASSRDRENSPLHF	TRBV5-1	-	TRBJ1-6	14	TRBD1
TGTGCCAGCTCACCAAGGGACAGTAATGAAAAACTGTTTTTT	CASSPRDSNEKLFF	TRBV18	-	TRBJ1-4	14	TRBD1
TGTGCCAGCAGTCTGACGGGGGGGATCGATGGCTACACCTTC	CASSLTGGIDGYTF	TRBV28	-	TRBJ1-2	14	-
TGCGCCAGCAGCGAACCCACCGGGGAGCTGTTTTTT	CASSEPTGELFF	TRBV5-1	-	TRBJ2-2	12	-
TGTGCCAGCAGCTTAACTTTACTAAACACCGGGGAGCTGTTTTTT	CASSLTLLNTGELFF	TRBV7-2	-	TRBJ2-2	15	-
TGTGCCAGCGGCTACCTGTGGCCTCACGAGCAGTACTTC	CASGYLWPHEQYF	TRBV12-3/TRBV12-4	-	TRBJ2-7	13	-
TGTGCCAGCAGTACGACAGGGACGAAGAGTTCACCCCTCCACTTT	CASSTTGTKSSPLHF	TRBV28	-	TRBJ1-6	15	TRBD1
TGTGCCAGCTCACGCGGGACGGGTAGCCCCCAATCCTACAATGAGCAGTTCTTC	CASSRGTGSPQSYNEQFF	TRBV18	-	TRBJ2-1	18	-
TGCGCCAGCAGCTCTCAAACAGGGGGCACTGAAGCTTTCTTT	CASSSQTGGTEAFF	TRBV5-1	many	TRBJ1-1	14	TRBD1